These 20 T cell receptor beta chains share one sample of origin, sequenced in a study of sequential checkpoint blockade in melanoma. Some clones are missing from TCRdb's copy, which holds only in-frame ones; the method was immunoSEQ multiplex PCR. This sample has more than 30,000 clones, with 65% to 90% found just once. Treatment reported: randomized to nivolumab then ipilimumab (arm A) or the reverse (arm B). The input for sequencing was CD8+ T cells sorted from blood (inferred from file names), taken from a patient given nivolumab and ipilimumab in sequence. These receptors were collected from a human donor with melanoma.

The chain uses TRBV27 and TRBJ2-2, with no clear D. The germline V gene has CDR1 MNHEY and CDR2 SMNVEV (reference sequence). The CDR3 covers 15 residues. The V and J ends lost 5 bases and 1 base respectively, with 11 bases between them. The CDR3 DNA is TGTGCCAGCAGTCAGTTCATTGGGAACACCGGGGAGCTGTTTTTT. As protein: CASSQFIGNTGELFF.

This clone was picked up one time. The chain links TRBV5-4 to TRBJ2-7, with D possibly being TRBD1 (6 bases). The CDR3 is 14 amino acids. The germline CDR1 and CDR2 sequences are SGHNT and YYREEE (reference sequence). Trimming removed 1 base at V and 4 bases at J, with 12 bases between. This CDR3 is CASSLTQGVYEQYF. CDR3 DNA: TGTGCCAGCAGCTTGACACAGGGAGTGTACGAGCAGTACTTC.

J is TRBJ1-3 and V is TRBV7-2, with D unresolved. V lost 3 bases and J lost 4, with 13 bases in between. The CDR3 covers 15 residues. CDR1 and CDR2 from the germline V gene are SGHTA and FQGNSA. Here the CDR3 reads CASSFPRGAGNTIYF. The CDR3 DNA reads as TGTGCCAGCAGCTTCCCTCGGGGAGCCGGAAACACCATATATTTT. Supplemented by reference TRBV7-2 and TRBJ1-3, the full variable domain reads GAGVSQSPSNKVTEKGKDVELRCDPISGHTALYWYRQSLGQGLEFLIYFQGNSAPDKSGLPSDRFSAERTGGSVSTLTIQRTQQEDSAVYLCASSFPRGAGNTIYFGEGSWLTVV.

V is TRBV10-3 and J is TRBJ2-7; D is perhaps TRBD1 (6 bases). Trimming removed 10 bases from V and 2 bases from J, with 18 bases in between. Germline V gene data show CDR1 as ENHRY and CDR2 as SYGVKD. The CDR3 extends over 14 amino acids. In nucleotides, the CDR3 is TGTGCCACCCTTCCCCTAACAGGGCCCTACGAGCAGTACTTC. Residues: CATLPLTGPYEQYF.

The gene calls are TRBV27 and TRBJ2-7, with TRBD1 as a possible D gene (6 bases). Germline lookup yields CDR1 MNHEY and CDR2 SMNVEV (reference sequence). Between the trimmed V and J ends, which lost 4 bases and 4 bases, there was a span of 20 bases. The CDR3 runs 16 residues. DNA of the CDR3: TGTGCCAGCAGTTATTCGCAGGGGACGCGCAATTACGAGCAGTACTTC. This encodes CASSYSQGTRNYEQYF.

The chain couples TRBV5-3 to TRBJ1-1; 9 bases agree with TRBD1. TRBV5-3 falls under the ORF class, with uncertain function. This CDR3 region has 16 residues. V shed 0 bases and J 2 bases; nucleotides not matched to a gene: 5. CDR3 amino acids: CARSLAGTGLNTEAFF. In DNA form, the CDR3 reads TGTGCCAGAAGCTTGGCCGGGACAGGGCTTAACACTGAAGCTTTCTTT.

The chain combines TRBV7-9 with TRBJ1-2; D is perhaps TRBD1 (5 bases). The V end was cut by 4 bases, the J end by 6 bases, with 15 bases between. In germline, CDR1 is SEHNR, CDR2 FQNEAQ (reference sequence). The CDR3 runs 14 residues. The CDR3 reads CASSSLPGLNGYTF. DNA of the CDR3: TGTGCCAGCAGCTCGCTTCCAGGGTTGAATGGCTACACCTTC.

The chain links TRBV27 to TRBJ2-2; D gene unclear. The CDR3 extends over 11 amino acids. V was shortened by 3 bases and J by 7 bases, with 3 bases between the two germline ends. Germline-derived CDR1 and CDR2 are MNHEY and SMNVEV (reference sequence). DNA for the CDR3: TGTGCCAGCAGTTTCGGCGGGGAGCTGTTTTTT. The encoded protein is CASSFGGELFF.

The chain links TRBV27 to TRBJ2-4; the D gene is possibly TRBD1 (6 bases). V lost 5 bases, J lost 8 bases, and 22 bases lay in between. Germline V lookup: CDR1 MNHEY, CDR2 SMNVEV (reference sequence). The CDR3 is made up of 16 amino acids. The CDR3 sequence: CASSPDYRDTGDIQYF. The CDR3 region has the DNA TGTGCCAGCAGTCCCGACTACCGGGACACCGGGGACATTCAGTACTTC.

The rearrangement links TRBV5-6 to TRBJ1-1; D gene unclear. The CDR3 has 16 amino acids. V was trimmed by 0 bases and J by 1 base, leaving 13 bases between them. The germline V gene has CDR1 SGHDT and CDR2 YYEEEE. The CDR3 region has the DNA TGTGCCAGCAGCTTGGGCGACACAGTATCGAACACTGAAGCTTTCTTT. This translates into CASSLGDTVSNTEAFF.

This chain joins TRBV7-9 and TRBJ2-5; TRBD2 matches at 11 bases. J was trimmed by 5 bases and V by 4 bases; bases with no gene match: 9. The length of the CDR3 is 16 residues. Germline V gives CDR1 SEHNR, CDR2 FQNEAQ (reference sequence). The CDR3 loop is CASSSPGLAVPETQYF. The CDR3, as DNA: TGTGCCAGCAGCTCACCGGGACTAGCGGTCCCTGAGACCCAGTACTTC.

The chain employs TRBV13 and TRBJ2-3; weak D call: TRBD2 (6 bases). V was clipped by 3 bases and J by 6 bases, with 16 bases between them. The CDR3 contains 15 residues. Germline CDR1 reads PRHDT; CDR2 reads FYEKMQ (reference sequence). In DNA, the CDR3 is TGTGCCAGCAGCTTCGGGACTTCCCGGGGGGATACGCAGTATTTT. This codes for CASSFGTSRGDTQYF.

The sample holds a few counts of this clone. The V and J genes are TRBV2 and TRBJ2-2; TRBD2 matches 7 bases. The CDR3 extends over 15 amino acids. From germline, CDR1 is SNHLY and CDR2 FYNNEI. V dropped 0 bases and J dropped 6; count of bases not matched to a gene: 4. The DNA for the CDR3 is TGTGCCAGCAGTGAAGCGGGAGGGGTTCCCGGGGAGCTGTTTTTT. The encoded protein is CASSEAGGVPGELFF. The entire variable domain, with the rest obtained from reference TRBV2 and TRBJ2-2, is as follows: EPEVTQTPSHQVTQMGQEVILRCVPISNHLYFYWYRQILGQKVEFLVSFYNNEISEKSEIFDDQFSVERPDGSNFTLKIRSTKLEDSAMYFCASSEAGGVPGELFFGEGSRLTVL.

V usage is TRBV9 and J usage is TRBJ2-6; TRBD2 might be the D (5 bases). The CDR3 has 17 residues. Between the trimmed V and J ends, which lost 0 bases and 0 bases, there was a span of 10 bases. From germline, CDR1 is SGDLS and CDR2 YYNGEE. The CDR3 sequence: CASSVDRENSGANVLTF. CDR3 nucleotide sequence: TGTGCCAGCAGCGTAGATAGGGAGAACTCTGGGGCCAACGTCCTGACTTTC.

The CDR3 bases are TGTGCCAGCAGCTTAGGGAGGGCTGGGGCCAACGTCCTGACTTTC. It yields the protein CASSLGRAGANVLTF. V usage is TRBV5-5 and J usage is TRBJ2-6; 7 bases align to TRBD2. The germline V gene encodes CDR1 SGHKS and CDR2 YYEKEE (reference sequence). This CDR3 contains 15 residues. The junction had 1 base not matched to a gene; V was cut back by 2 bases and J by 2 bases.

This rearrangement joins TRBV27 to TRBJ2-2; the D gene is possibly TRBD1 (5 bases). The CDR3 covers 11 residues. CDR1 and CDR2 from the germline V gene are MNHEY and SMNVEV (reference sequence). V dropped 10 bases and J dropped 6 bases, with 9 bases sitting between them. As DNA, the CDR3 is TGTGCCATAGGGGTCCCCGGGGAGCTGTTTTTT. The encoded protein is CAIGVPGELFF.

J is TRBJ2-1 and V is TRBV2, with D tentatively TRBD2 (5 bases). The CDR3 runs to 12 residues. Germline CDR1 SNHLY, CDR2 FYNNEI. Trimming pared 3 bases from V and 8 bases from J, leaving 8 bases between. For the CDR3, the DNA is TGTGCCAGCAGTGATTGGACTGATGAGCAGTTCTTC. Its translation: CASSDWTDEQFF.

The CDR3 is CASSPTHRENTEAFF. The CDR3 coding sequence is TGTGCCAGCAGCCCAACACACAGGGAGAACACTGAAGCTTTCTTT. The V call is TRBV7-9, the J call TRBJ1-1, with D possibly being TRBD1 (6 bases). The CDR3 is 15 residues long. Germline-derived CDR1 and CDR2 are SEHNR and FQNEAQ (reference sequence). Trimming stripped 5 bases from V and 1 base from J, with 14 bases between.

The chain carries TRBV19 and TRBJ1-2, with D unresolved. In germline, CDR1 is LNHDA, CDR2 SQIVND (reference sequence). The CDR3 has 13 amino acids. V was shortened by 3 bases and J by 2 bases, with 7 bases between the two germline ends. CDR3 nucleotides: TGTGCCAGTAGTATCAGCAGGAACTATGGCTACACCTTC. This translates into CASSISRNYGYTF.

This chain joins TRBV6-5 and TRBJ2-3, with D hard to call. CDR3 length: 15 residues. The germline V gene has CDR1 MNHEY and CDR2 SVGAGI. The V end lost 2 bases, the J end lost 1 base, and 10 bases lay between the germline ends. This CDR3 is CASSYNLVRTDTQYF. CDR3 coding DNA: TGTGCCAGCAGTTACAATCTTGTCCGCACAGATACGCAGTATTTT.